The clone carrying this T cell receptor beta chain was counted between two and nine times. Germline V CDR1 and CDR2: SNHLY, FYNNEI. The CDR3 is 14 residues long. V trimming: 5 bases; J trimming: 2 bases; junction bases outside the gene matches: 4. This sample is part of a study of T cells in Graves' hyperthyroidism and ophthalmopathy. RNA transcripts provided the source from which TCR beta CDR3 regions were amplified. First-round RT-PCR with HTBI primers amplified the TCR CDR3 region. One entry per CDR3 protein results from TCRdb running MiXCR on the multiplex PCR reads. The sample gives about 640,000 distinct CDR3 sequences, about 45% of which show up once; approximately 6.8% is in the top ten.

The source material was peripheral blood or thyroid tissue (not recorded which). This rearrangement joins TRBV2 to TRBJ1-2, with 8 bases fitting TRBD1. This sequence originates from an adult man with Graves' disease, either hyperthyroidism or ophthalmopathy (not recorded which). The CDR3 bases are TGTGCCAGCAGTTCCGGGACAGGCAACTATGGCTACACCTTC. It encodes CASSSGTGNYGYTF.